This T cell receptor beta chain was captured by sequencing in a study of blood T cell repertoires in COVID-19. The V segment lost 2 bases and the J segment 5 bases; nucleotides outside the gene matches: 5. Germline loops: CDR1 SEHNR, CDR2 FQNEAQ (reference sequence). The CDR3 consists of 14 residues. Authors' processing steps: Reference gene primer amplification gave estimated nucleated cell counts. Assay: immunoSEQ multiplex PCR; the TCRdb copy retains only in-frame clones and omits some. V, J and clone size are those of that table, while D and trimming were read from the DNA. The sample holds over 100,000 clones; 82% are singletons and the top ten take 7.9%.

The TCR sequence derives from a man between 65 and 85 years old with acute or convalescent COVID-19. The sample was peripheral blood. The chain employs TRBV7-9 and TRBJ1-2; 7 bases are a match to TRBD1. In DNA, the CDR3 is TGTGCCAGCAGCTTACAGGGGGAAGGGTATGGCTACACCTTC. Its translation is CASSLQGEGYGYTF.